Given below is one TCR beta chain in context. As yet, its antigen is unknown. Blood samples were obtained at baseline, cycle 4 day 1, and cycle 7 day 1. CDR1 KGHSH and CDR2 LQKENI come from the germline V gene. V lost 2 bases to trimming and J lost 8 bases, with 12 bases between them. This CDR3 has 14 residues. The sample originates from a study of OX40 agonist ivuxolimab in advanced cancers. Produced via immunoSEQ multiplex PCR; TCRdb's table is partial and in-frame only. In the table there are about 62,000 clones, around 85% of which are singletons. General study results and limits: Some nonresponders additionally presented with little normalized T-cell clonal expansion.

V and J are TRBV18 and TRBJ1-4; the D is unclear. The clonotype originates from an adult with an advanced solid tumor such as melanoma, head and neck, liver or kidney cancer. Sequenced material: CD4+ or CD8+ T cells sorted from blood, taken in a trial of the OX40 agonist ivuxolimab. CDR3 sequence reads: CASSPVAPEEKLFF. For the CDR3, the DNA is TGTGCCAGCTCACCAGTGGCGCCGGAGGAAAAACTGTTTTTT.